One and the same sample provided the 4 T cell receptor beta chains below, sequenced in a study of T cell repertoires in cytomegalovirus infection. TCRdb redid the calling of the reads with MiXCR, one entry per CDR3 protein. The table records 150,000 to 200,000 distinct CDR3 sequences, around 15% of them present only once. The sample comprised PBMCs. Receptors were obtained from a human donor in good health (CMV status not recorded). Some clones in this sample may be carry-over from other donors' samples.

In this sample, this clonotype turned up many times. The J gene is TRBJ2-1, the V gene TRBV12-3 or TRBV12-4; the D is unclear. V lost 6 bases and J 3 bases, leaving 6 bases between the germline ends. This CDR3 has 12 residues. CDR3 nucleotide sequence: TGTGCCAGCAGAGACTTCTACAATGAGCAGTTCTTC. Its translation: CASRDFYNEQFF.

This clonotype was recorded a few times. The CDR3 DNA is TGTGCCAGCCTTCCGGGAGGGAAGGACACTGAAGCTTTCTTT. Amino acids: CASLPGGKDTEAFF. The chain recombines TRBV19 with TRBJ1-1; no clear D. Trimming removed 9 bases from V and 3 bases from J, with 17 bases in between. The CDR3 loop spans 14 amino acids. CDR1 is LNHDA and CDR2 is SQIVND in the germline V gene (reference sequence).

This clonotype was detected only a few times. The gene calls are TRBV20-1 and TRBJ2-2; 9 bases match TRBD1. The CDR3 loop spans 14 amino acids. Germline CDR1 DFQATT, CDR2 SNEGSKA (reference sequence). V was clipped by 1 base and J by 3 bases; unmatched bases: 0. Written as DNA, the CDR3 is TGCAGTGCTAGAGGGACAGGGGACACCGGGGAGCTGTTTTTT. This encodes CSARGTGDTGELFF.

This clonotype was observed many times. J is TRBJ1-5 and V is TRBV7-2; the D gene is possibly TRBD1 (6 bases). V shed 4 bases and J shed 0 bases, with 13 bases lying between them. CDR1 SGHTA and CDR2 FQGNSA come from the germline V gene. The CDR3 contains 16 residues. CDR3 nucleotide sequence: TGTGCCAGCAGCTCAAACACAGGGCTTAGCAATCAGCCCCAGCATTTT. Amino acids: CASSSNTGLSNQPQHF.